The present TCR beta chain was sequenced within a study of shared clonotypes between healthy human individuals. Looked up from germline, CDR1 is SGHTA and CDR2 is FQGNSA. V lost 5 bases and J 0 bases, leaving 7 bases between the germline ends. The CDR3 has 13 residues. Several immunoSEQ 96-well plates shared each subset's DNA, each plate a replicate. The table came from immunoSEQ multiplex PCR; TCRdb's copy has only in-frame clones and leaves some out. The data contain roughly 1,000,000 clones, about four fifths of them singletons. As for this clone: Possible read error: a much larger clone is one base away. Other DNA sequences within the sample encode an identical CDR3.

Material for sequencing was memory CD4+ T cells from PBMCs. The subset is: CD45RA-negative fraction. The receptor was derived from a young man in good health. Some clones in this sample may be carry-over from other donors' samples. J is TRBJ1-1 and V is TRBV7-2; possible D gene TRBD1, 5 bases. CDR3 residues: CASSRGMNTEAFF. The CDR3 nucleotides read TGTGCCAGCAGCCGGGGCATGAACACTGAAGCTTTCTTT.